This T cell receptor (beta chain) appears in the sequencing data of a study of blood T cell repertoires in COVID-19. Study context: Acute-phase and convalescent COVID-19 samples originated in the United States, Italy and Spain. PBMCs, B-cell-depleted T cells, or T cells provided the cDNA or gDNA that made up the material.

The method was immunoSEQ multiplex PCR; TCRdb's version includes in-frame clones alone and lacks a portion of them. The data contain around 25,000 clones, about two thirds of them singletons. The CDR3 runs to 13 residues. V dropped 5 bases and J dropped 8 bases, with 15 bases sitting between them. Material for sequencing was peripheral blood. The chain combines TRBV12-3 or TRBV12-4 with TRBJ1-2, with D perhaps matching TRBD1 (5 bases). This receptor was taken from a woman at least 80 years old with acute or convalescent COVID-19. CDR3 sequence: CASSIQVSYGYTF. For the CDR3, the DNA is TGTGCCAGCAGTATACAGGTGTCTTACGGCTACACCTTC.